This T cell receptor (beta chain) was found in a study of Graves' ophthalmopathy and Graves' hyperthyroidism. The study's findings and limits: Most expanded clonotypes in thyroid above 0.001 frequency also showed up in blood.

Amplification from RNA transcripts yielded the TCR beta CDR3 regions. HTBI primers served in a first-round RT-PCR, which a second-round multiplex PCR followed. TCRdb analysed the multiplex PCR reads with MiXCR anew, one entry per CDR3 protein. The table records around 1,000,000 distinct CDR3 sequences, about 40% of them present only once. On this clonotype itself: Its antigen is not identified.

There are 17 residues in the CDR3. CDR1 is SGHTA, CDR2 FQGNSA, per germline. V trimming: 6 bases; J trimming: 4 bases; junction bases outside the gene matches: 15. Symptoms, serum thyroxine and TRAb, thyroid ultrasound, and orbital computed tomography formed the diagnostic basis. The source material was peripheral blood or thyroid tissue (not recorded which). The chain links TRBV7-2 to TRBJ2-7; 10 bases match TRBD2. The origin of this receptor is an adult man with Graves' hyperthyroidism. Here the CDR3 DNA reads TGTGCCAGCAGTTCGTTTTCTAGCGGGAGAAGAGGTTACGAGCAGTACTTC. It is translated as CASSSFSSGRRGYEQYF.